The 27 T cell receptor beta chains in this list originate from one sample, sequenced in a study of blood T cell repertoires in COVID-19. Data came from immunoSEQ multiplex PCR; TCRdb stores just in-frame clones and leaves some out. The sample contains about 190,000 clones, around 90% of which appear only once. The sequencing sample was made of peripheral blood. These receptors originate from a middle-aged man with acute or convalescent COVID-19.

Here the CDR3 reads CASSQSPVEGWRTDTQYF. CDR3 DNA sequence: TGCGCCAGCAGCCAATCCCCGGTCGAGGGCTGGAGGACAGATACGCAGTATTTT. The rearrangement links TRBV4-3 to TRBJ2-3; maybe TRBD2 (5 bases). In germline, CDR1 is LGHNA, CDR2 YSLEER. The CDR3 has 18 residues. Trimming shortened V by 2 bases and J by 3 bases, and 21 bases separated the two germline ends.

V usage is TRBV6-4 and J usage is TRBJ2-2; maybe TRBD1 (5 bases). V lost 6 bases and J 1 base, leaving 9 bases between the germline ends. In germline, CDR1 is MRHNA, CDR2 SNTAGT. This CDR3 is built from 14 residues. The CDR3, as DNA: TGTGCCAGCAGGCCAGACAGGAACACCGGGGAGCTGTTTTTT. As protein: CASRPDRNTGELFF.

V and J are TRBV6-5 and TRBJ2-2; a weak D match, TRBD1 (6 bases). The V gene's germline CDR1 is MNHEY and CDR2 SVGAGI. V shed 6 bases and J shed 4 bases, with 9 bases lying between them. The CDR3 covers 13 residues. Here the CDR3 DNA reads TGTGCCAGCAGACAGGGAATCACCGGGGAGCTGTTTTTT. Its protein product is CASRQGITGELFF.

The chain links TRBV4-2 to TRBJ2-3, with TRBD2 matching over 11 bases. In germline, CDR1 is LGHNA, CDR2 YNFKEQ. CDR3 length equals 19 residues. Trimming at V came to 0 bases and at J to 5 bases, leaving 13 bases not matched to a gene. The CDR3 coding sequence is TGTGCCAGCAGCCAAGAAGTAGCGGGGGGGACCACTTGGGGAGATACGCAGTATTTT. Translation: CASSQEVAGGTTWGDTQYF.

The V gene is TRBV6-1, the J gene TRBJ1-5; 8 bases fit TRBD1. The CDR3 runs 15 residues. V lost 3 bases to trimming and J lost 3 bases; unmatched junction nucleotides: 4. Germline V gives CDR1 MNHNS, CDR2 SASEGT. The CDR3 loop is CASSDPDRVNQPQHF. The CDR3 nucleotides are TGTGCCAGCAGTGATCCGGACAGGGTCAATCAGCCCCAGCATTTT.

Turning to this clone: The CDR3 carries no conserved terminal phenylalanine or tryptophan, so it likely arises from a read error. The DNA is omitted, as the CDR3 cannot be located on it reliably, and the CDR3 follows TCRdb's listing. The chain is built from TRBV5-6 and TRBJ1-5; no check of the table's D call, TRBD1, against the DNA was made. The CDR3 has 12 residues if both end residues are counted. Germline V CDR1 and CDR2: SGHDT, YYEEEE. This CDR3 reads CASSLGGQGALV.

V gene TRBV2 combines with J gene TRBJ2-5; 8 nucleotides align to TRBD2. Unmatched junction bases numbered 9, after V lost 7 bases and J lost 2 bases. The V gene's germline CDR1 is SNHLY and CDR2 FYNNEI. This CDR3 has 15 amino acids. The CDR3 DNA sequence: TGTGCCAGCAAACCCGGGGGGGGGAGACAAGAGACCCAGTACTTC. This encodes CASKPGGGRQETQYF.

The chain recombines TRBV6-6 with TRBJ1-2; perhaps TRBD1 as D (5 bases). The CDR3 sequence is 14 residues long. Germline V gives CDR1 MNHNY, CDR2 SVGAGI (reference sequence). V gave up 8 bases and J gave up 4 bases, with 17 bases separating them. This chain's CDR3 is CASGDSPGSYGYTF. DNA of the CDR3: TGTGCCAGCGGCGATTCGCCAGGGTCCTATGGCTACACCTTC.

J is TRBJ1-6 and V is TRBV18, with D possibly being TRBD1 (6 bases). Germline assignment: CDR1 KGHSH and CDR2 LQKENI. The CDR3 has 16 amino acids. Trimming left V 3 bases short and J 1 base short, with 10 bases between. CDR3 loop: CASSPQQGSYNSPLHF. DNA of the CDR3: TGTGCCAGCTCACCTCAACAGGGTTCCTATAATTCACCCCTCCACTTT.

The V gene is TRBV27, the J gene TRBJ2-7; TRBD1 aligns across 7 bases. The CDR3 is made up of 15 amino acids. V shed 6 bases, J shed 2 bases, and the junction held 10 bases outside the gene matches. Germline loops: CDR1 MNHEY, CDR2 SMNVEV (reference sequence). CDR3 nucleotides: TGTGCCAGCAGCCTGACTTTAGGACAGGCCTACGAGCAGTACTTC. It codes for CASSLTLGQAYEQYF.

This sequence joins TRBV7-2 and TRBJ1-1; 10 bases are shared with TRBD1. The V gene's germline CDR1 is SGHTA and CDR2 FQGNSA. The CDR3 runs to 15 residues. The J segment lost 3 bases and the V segment lost 3 bases, leaving 4 bases of the junction unmatched. The CDR3 region is CASSFRGTGDTEAFF. The CDR3 region has the DNA TGTGCCAGCAGCTTCCGGGGGACAGGGGACACTGAAGCTTTCTTT.

The CDR3 DNA is TGCGCCAGCAGCCAATGGGACAGAGAAGAGACCCAGTACTTC. Amino acid sequence: CASSQWDREETQYF. The chain is built from TRBV4-1 and TRBJ2-5; 7 nucleotides align to TRBD1. This CDR3 spans 14 amino acids. Germline loops: CDR1 MGHRA, CDR2 YSYEKL. V shed 2 bases, J shed 3 bases, and the junction held 3 bases outside the gene matches.

The chain employs TRBV28 and TRBJ1-2, with 9 positions matching TRBD1. Germline CDR1 reads MDHEN; CDR2 reads SYDVKM. V trimming: 10 bases; J trimming: 3 bases; junction bases outside the gene matches: 3. CDR3 length equals 12 residues. The CDR3 protein is CATGDRDYGYTF. The CDR3 DNA sequence: TGTGCCACCGGGGACAGGGACTATGGCTACACCTTC.

The chain is built from TRBV18 and TRBJ1-1; 7 nucleotides match TRBD1. The CDR3 is 14 amino acids. Germline trimming cut 3 bases from V and 5 bases from J; bases unmatched to any gene: 6. Germline-derived CDR1 and CDR2 are KGHSH and LQKENI. CDR3 sequence: CASSPVGQATEAFF. DNA for the CDR3: TGTGCCAGCTCACCCGTTGGACAGGCTACTGAAGCTTTCTTT.

The chain recombines TRBV5-4 with TRBJ2-7; TRBD2 agrees at 12 bases. There are 16 residues in the CDR3. The V gene end was trimmed by 0 bases and the J gene end by 4 bases; junction bases not matched to a gene: 5. CDR1 and CDR2 (germline): SGHNT, YYREEE (reference sequence). CDR3 nucleotide sequence: TGTGCCAGCAGCTTGGGAACTAGCGGGGGGCTTTACGAGCAGTACTTC. Encoded protein: CASSLGTSGGLYEQYF.

The rearrangement links TRBV5-5 to TRBJ2-6; 8 bases align to TRBD2. The CDR3 is made up of 19 amino acids. The V and J ends lost 4 bases and 0 bases, in that order; junction bases with no gene match: 12. Germline CDR1 is SGHKS and CDR2 is YYEKEE (reference sequence). CDR3 sequence: CASSPLGAGASSGANVLTF. The DNA for the CDR3 is TGTGCCAGCAGCCCCCTGGGAGCGGGGGCCTCCTCTGGGGCCAACGTCCTGACTTTC.

The V gene is TRBV5-4, the J gene TRBJ2-1, with 10 bases that match TRBD2. The CDR3 runs to 16 residues. Germline V lookup: CDR1 SGHNT, CDR2 YYREEE (reference sequence). V lost 3 bases to trimming and J lost 9 bases; unmatched junction nucleotides: 12. The CDR3 reads CASSSLRSGGSAEQFF. CDR3 coding DNA: TGTGCCAGCAGCTCCCTACGTAGCGGGGGGAGCGCTGAGCAGTTCTTC.

The chain's CDR3 is CASSLGAGPSTDTQYF. The CDR3 nucleotides are TGCGCCAGCAGCTTGGGAGCGGGGCCTAGCACAGATACGCAGTATTTT. The genes are TRBV5-1 and TRBJ2-3; 7 bases are shared with TRBD2. Losses at the gene ends were 0 bases for V and 0 bases for J; bases not matched to a gene: 4. The CDR3 length is 16 residues. The V gene's germline CDR1 is SGHRS and CDR2 YFSETQ. Filled out from reference TRBV5-1 and TRBJ2-3, the complete variable domain reads KAGVTQTPRYLIKTRGQQVTLSCSPISGHRSVSWYQQTPGQGLQFLFEYFSETQRNKGNFPGRFSGRQFSNSRSEMNVSTLELGDSALYLCASSLGAGPSTDTQYFGPGTRLTVL.

The chain couples TRBV29-1 to TRBJ1-1; tentatively, D is TRBD1 (5 bases). The CDR3 consists of 14 residues. The V end lost 7 bases, the J end lost 2 bases, and 17 bases lay between the germline ends. Germline V gene data show CDR1 as SQVTM and CDR2 as ANQGSEA. The CDR3 DNA sequence: TGCAGCGGGAGTGGTGGGGGGGTAAACACTGAAGCTTTCTTT. Amino acids: CSGSGGGVNTEAFF.

This clone was observed once. This rearrangement joins TRBV2 to TRBJ2-7; D is unclear. The germline V gene has CDR1 SNHLY and CDR2 FYNNEI. The CDR3 totals 11 residues. The V end was cut by 4 bases, the J end by 2 bases, with 3 bases between. The CDR3 loop is CASSVTYEQYF. Here the CDR3 DNA reads TGTGCCAGCAGTGTCACCTACGAGCAGTACTTC.

The chain employs TRBV29-1 and TRBJ2-2; a possible D gene is TRBD1 (6 bases). Germline V gene lookup returns CDR1 SQVTM and CDR2 ANQGSEA. V lost 6 bases and J 0 bases, leaving 11 bases between the germline ends. CDR3 length equals 14 residues. CDR3 coding DNA: TGCAGCGTACAGGGTCGGGCGAACACCGGGGAGCTGTTTTTT. Encoded protein: CSVQGRANTGELFF.

The rearrangement uses TRBV30 and TRBJ1-5; 9 bases match TRBD1. The V gene end was trimmed by 2 bases and the J gene end by 2 bases; junction bases not matched to a gene: 7. The CDR3 consists of 16 residues. Germline CDR1 GTSNPN, CDR2 SVGIG (reference sequence). In DNA, the CDR3 is TGTGCCTGGAGTTCCAACAGGGGGCTCGGCAATCAGCCCCAGCATTTT. Amino acid sequence: CAWSSNRGLGNQPQHF.

The rearrangement uses TRBV5-5 and TRBJ1-2; D is perhaps TRBD1 (6 bases). The CDR3 covers 17 residues. Looked up from germline, CDR1 is SGHKS and CDR2 is YYEKEE (reference sequence). Trimming cost V 0 bases and J 6 bases, with 21 bases left between them. The CDR3 DNA sequence: TGTGCCAGCAGCTTGGTAGGACAGAGACCCCTTGAGGATGGCTACACCTTC. It is translated as CASSLVGQRPLEDGYTF.

This chain uses TRBV10-3 with TRBJ2-5; 8 positions match TRBD2. V lost 3 bases and J lost 2; bases outside the gene matches: 8. The length of the CDR3 is 16 residues. In germline, CDR1 is ENHRY, CDR2 SYGVKD. The chain's CDR3 is CAISEGIGGGQETQYF. The CDR3 bases are TGTGCCATCAGTGAAGGGATAGGCGGGGGGCAAGAGACCCAGTACTTC.

Only one count was recorded for this clone. The chain joins TRBV5-1 to TRBJ1-1; maybe TRBD1 (6 bases). The germline V gene encodes CDR1 SGHRS and CDR2 YFSETQ. Trimming pared 3 bases from V and 3 bases from J, leaving 12 bases between. The CDR3 covers 14 residues. CDR3 loop: CASSYDRLDTEAFF. The DNA for the CDR3 is TGCGCCAGCAGCTATGACAGGCTGGACACTGAAGCTTTCTTT.

J is TRBJ2-7 and V is TRBV6-1; TRBD2 aligns across 9 bases. With V trimmed by 2 bases and J by 4 bases, 6 bases remained unmatched. Germline CDR1 and CDR2: MNHNS and SASEGT. The CDR3 is 15 residues long. The CDR3 sequence is CASSERSGGWYEQYF. CDR3 DNA sequence: TGTGCCAGCAGTGAACGGAGCGGGGGGTGGTACGAGCAGTACTTC.

V usage is TRBV5-4 and J usage is TRBJ1-1; TRBD1 aligns across 7 bases. J gave up 0 bases and V 4 bases, and 6 bases lay outside the gene matches. Germline values: CDR1 SGHNT, CDR2 YYREEE (reference sequence). The CDR3 is 15 amino acids. The CDR3 sequence: CASSPVQGMNTEAFF. Here the CDR3 DNA reads TGTGCCAGCAGCCCGGTACAGGGGATGAACACTGAAGCTTTCTTT.